What follows is one TCR beta chain and its context. Peripheral blood was drawn, roughly 10 milliliters per donor. Extraction yielded at least 5 micrograms of total RNA per sample. The sample belongs to a study of blood T cells in healthy people across ages. The V and J ends lost 3 bases and 5 bases respectively, with 13 bases between them. Looked up from germline, CDR1 is ENHRY and CDR2 is SYGVKD. The CDR3 has 14 residues. The second PCR ran 7 to 11 cycles with a sample-barcoded 5' primer and J-beta primers. TCRdb reprocessed the 5' RACE reads via MiXCR and lists one record per CDR3 protein. The data contain more than 650,000 distinct CDR3 sequences, about 20% of them singletons.

This TCR derives from a man aged 70-80 years in good health. This rearrangement joins TRBV10-3 to TRBJ2-5; D ambiguous. Material: blood. CDR3 sequence reads: CAISDLAGEETQYF. In DNA, the CDR3 is TGTGCCATCAGTGATTTGGCAGGAGAGGAGACCCAGTACTTC.